The rows below give T cell receptor beta chains drawn from one sample of a study of blood T cell repertoires in COVID-19. The method was immunoSEQ multiplex PCR; TCRdb's version includes in-frame clones alone and lacks a portion of them. There are fewer than 250,000 clones in the sample; around nine tenths occur only once, and 1.6% lies in the top ten. The sequenced sample was peripheral blood. The receptors originated from a woman aged 60 to 75 who had recovered from COVID-19. Both conserved end residues are part of each CDR3. The D gene is left open where the match is weak. The size entry is marked missing in some rows and otherwise reads once, few, many or a size class.

v_call	clone_size	d_call	j_call	cdr3_aa	cdr3_nt
TRBV24-1	NA	NA	TRBJ2-2	CATRADGGAGELFF	TGTGCCACCAGAGCCGACGGAGGGGCCGGGGAGCTGTTTTTT
TRBV27	NA	TRBD1	TRBJ1-5	CASSPRTGDDQPQHF	TGTGCCAGCAGTCCGCGGACAGGGGACGATCAGCCCCAGCATTTT
TRBV6-6	NA	TRBD1	TRBJ1-5	CASTTRDRGNQPQHF	TGTGCCAGCACAACCCGGGACAGGGGGAATCAGCCCCAGCATTTT
TRBV2	NA	NA	TRBJ1-5	CASRDRQKHYSNQPQHF	TGTGCCAGCAGGGATAGACAGAAGCACTATAGCAATCAGCCCCAGCATTTT
TRBV7-9	NA	NA	TRBJ1-6	CASSTQGNSPLHF	TGTGCCAGCAGTACACAGGGAAATTCACCCCTCCACTTT
TRBV28	once	TRBD1	TRBJ2-7	CASTTGVSYEQYF	TGTGCCAGCACCACAGGGGTCTCCTACGAGCAGTACTTC
TRBV5-1	NA	TRBD2	TRBJ2-1	CASSFSGGAENEQFF	TGCGCCAGCAGCTTTAGCGGGGGGGCCGAAAATGAGCAGTTCTTC
TRBV6-2/TRBV6-3	NA	TRBD1	TRBJ2-2	CASSYALGTANTGELFF	TGTGCCAGCAGTTACGCCCTAGGGACAGCGAACACCGGGGAGCTGTTTTTT
TRBV4-2	few	NA	TRBJ1-6	CASSQVVGGSSPLHF	TGTGCCAGCAGCCAAGTGGTAGGGGGAAGTTCACCCCTCCACTTT
TRBV28	NA	TRBD1	TRBJ1-2	CASSPTGVYGYTF	TGTGCCAGCAGCCCGACAGGGGTCTATGGCTACACCTTC
TRBV28	few	TRBD2	TRBJ2-3	CASSKLAGGRTDTQYF	TGTGCCAGCAGTAAATTAGCGGGGGGTCGCACAGATACGCAGTATTTT
TRBV5-1	NA	NA	TRBJ1-1	CASSLGGGRTEAFF	TGCGCCAGCAGCCTGGGAGGGGGAAGGACTGAAGCTTTCTTT
TRBV27	once	TRBD1	TRBJ2-7	CASSLTDRAHEQYF	TGTGCCAGCAGTTTAACGGACAGGGCGCACGAGCAGTACTTC
TRBV5-1	NA	NA	TRBJ1-2	CASSDRIDGYTF	TGCGCCAGCAGCGACAGAATTGATGGCTACACCTTC
TRBV28	NA	TRBD2	TRBJ2-7	CASSVKRGASEQYF	TGTGCCAGCAGTGTCAAGCGGGGGGCGAGCGAGCAGTACTTC